This entry concerns a single T cell receptor beta chain. TCRdb re-called the 5' RACE reads and shows each CDR3 protein once, DNA omitted. Seen in this sample are hundreds of thousands of distinct CDR3 sequences; the ten most common clones hold 2% to 3%. The sample originates from a study of monozygotic twins with inflammatory bowel disease. CDR3 length: 16 residues. CDR1 SSHAT and CDR2 FNYEAQ come from the germline V gene (reference sequence). The chain recombines TRBV7-7 with TRBJ2-5; without DNA, the TCRdb call of TRBD1 cannot be checked. This receptor was obtained from a human donor with ulcerative colitis or Crohn's disease, or a healthy co-twin of an affected twin (not recorded which). Material for sequencing was blood. CDR3 sequence reads: CASSPSWTGGQETQYF.